The 29 T cell receptor beta chains below come from one sample, sequenced in a study of long-term antiretroviral therapy in people with HIV. Survey-level resolution applied to immunoSEQ assay v3.0. The assay was immunoSEQ multiplex PCR, and TCRdb's table has in-frame clones only and misses some. The table has 15,000 or so clones, roughly 80% seen once. The source was unsorted PBMCs, collected 0.5 years before starting antiretroviral therapy. The receptor set was obtained from a middle-aged woman with HIV.

The chain is built from TRBV6-6 and TRBJ1-4; no clear D. V shed 4 bases and J shed 0 bases, with 12 bases lying between them. CDR1 is MNHNY, CDR2 SVGAGI, per germline (reference sequence). The CDR3 runs to 16 residues. The CDR3 sequence: CASSSTWATTNEKLFF. For the CDR3, the DNA is TGTGCCAGCAGTTCAACCTGGGCCACAACTAATGAAAAACTGTTTTTT.

V usage is TRBV19 and J usage is TRBJ1-5; TRBD1 agrees at 7 bases. CDR3 size: 17 residues. The germline CDR1 and CDR2 sequences are LNHDA and SQIVND (reference sequence). Trimming took 4 bases from V and 4 from J; bases not matched to a gene: 13. CDR3 protein: CASSRRKTGWKNQPQHF. The CDR3 DNA follows: TGTGCCAGTAGTAGGAGGAAGACAGGGTGGAAAAATCAGCCCCAGCATTTT.

The chain joins TRBV6-1 to TRBJ2-7; TRBD2 matches at 7 bases. The CDR3 sequence is 14 residues long. Germline assignment: CDR1 MNHNS and CDR2 SASEGT. V shed 7 bases and J 0 bases; nucleotides not matched to a gene: 6. The CDR3 region has the DNA TGTGCCAGCAAGGGACTAACCATCTCCTACGAGCAGTACTTC. This gives the protein CASKGLTISYEQYF.

This chain uses TRBV7-9 with TRBJ2-2; D unresolved. This CDR3 comprises 13 residues. Germline lookup yields CDR1 SEHNR and CDR2 FQNEAQ (reference sequence). With 3 bases removed from V and 6 bases from J, the gap between germline ends came to 8 bases. This CDR3 is CASSFRVPGELFF. CDR3 DNA: TGTGCCAGCAGCTTCCGGGTGCCCGGGGAGCTGTTTTTT.

V and J are TRBV18 and TRBJ1-3; 10 bases align to TRBD1. The length of the CDR3 is 19 residues. The V and J ends lost 3 bases and 4 bases, in that order; junction bases with no gene match: 15. Germline-derived CDR1 and CDR2 are KGHSH and LQKENI. The CDR3 nucleotides read TGTGCCAGCTCACCTGGTTGGACAGGGGGATCCGTGGCAGGAAACACCATATATTTT. Amino acid sequence: CASSPGWTGGSVAGNTIYF.

The V and J genes are TRBV6-5 and TRBJ1-2; D not resolved. Trimming removed 2 bases from V and 3 bases from J, with 10 bases in between. CDR1 is MNHEY and CDR2 is SVGAGI in the germline V gene. The CDR3 spans 14 residues. The CDR3 is CASSYLLGDYGYTF. The CDR3 DNA sequence: TGTGCCAGCAGTTACCTTTTGGGAGACTATGGCTACACCTTC.

The J gene is TRBJ1-6, the V gene TRBV5-6, with D perhaps TRBD1 (6 bases). Deletions cut 1 base from V and 5 bases from J, with 10 bases between. The CDR3 is 15 residues long. The V gene's germline CDR1 is SGHDT and CDR2 YYEEEE. The CDR3 DNA follows: TGTGCCAGCAGCTTGTCAGGGGTGGATAATTCACCCCTCCACTTT. Residues: CASSLSGVDNSPLHF.

Here the CDR3 DNA reads TGCAGCGTTGACGCGACAGGGGCCCTGCTGTGGGGCTACACCTTC. It specifies CSVDATGALLWGYTF. The chain carries TRBV29-1 and TRBJ1-2, with 8 bases aligning to TRBD1. V lost 3 bases, J lost 8 bases, and 14 bases stayed unmatched. The CDR3 is made up of 15 amino acids. Germline lookup yields CDR1 SQVTM and CDR2 ANQGSEA.

The V and J genes are TRBV2 and TRBJ1-3; D is perhaps TRBD1 (5 bases). Per the germline V gene, CDR1 is SNHLY and CDR2 is FYNNEI. V was pared by 3 bases and J by 9 bases, with 12 bases between. The CDR3 sequence is 13 residues long. The CDR3 here is CASSEFREGTIYF. CDR3 bases: TGTGCCAGCAGTGAGTTCAGGGAGGGCACCATATATTTT.

In its sample, this clone was seen once. The J gene is TRBJ2-5, the V gene TRBV27, with 7 bases lining up with TRBD1. This CDR3 contains 15 residues. V was pared by 5 bases and J by 5 bases, with 11 bases of the junction left unmatched. CDR1 and CDR2 from the germline V gene are MNHEY and SMNVEV (reference sequence). The CDR3 coding sequence is TGTGCCAGCAGTCCGGATTTCAGGGGGATGGAGACCCAGTACTTC. Its protein product is CASSPDFRGMETQYF.

This clone was observed a few times. This chain links TRBV6-6 with TRBJ2-3; D may be TRBD1 or TRBD2 (5 bases each). V was shortened by 2 bases and J by 1 base, with 13 bases between the two germline ends. CDR1 is MNHNY, CDR2 SVGAGI, per germline (reference sequence). This CDR3 has 16 residues. The CDR3 coding sequence is TGTGCCAGCAGTTACGGAGATCGGGACCGCACAGATACGCAGTATTTT. Translated: CASSYGDRDRTDTQYF.

This chain uses TRBV4-2 with TRBJ1-2; 8 nucleotides match TRBD1. The length of the CDR3 is 15 residues. The V segment lost 3 bases and the J segment 5 bases; nucleotides outside the gene matches: 8. Per germline, CDR1 LGHNA and CDR2 YNFKEQ. This CDR3 is CASSHHQGAEYGYTF. CDR3 DNA: TGTGCCAGCAGCCACCACCAGGGGGCTGAGTATGGCTACACCTTC.

The genes are TRBV6-5 and TRBJ2-1; unclear D gene. CDR3 length equals 13 residues. V was pared by 6 bases and J by 7 bases, with 13 bases between. CDR1 MNHEY and CDR2 SVGAGI come from the germline V gene. For the CDR3, the DNA is TGTGCCAGCAGCTGGGGAAAAGAGAATGAGCAGTTCTTC. Amino acid sequence: CASSWGKENEQFF.

The J gene is TRBJ2-7, the V gene TRBV11-2, with 8 bases matching TRBD2. The V and J ends lost 5 bases and 2 bases, in that order; junction bases with no gene match: 8. Germline lookup yields CDR1 SGHAT and CDR2 FQNNGV. The CDR3 loop spans 15 amino acids. As DNA, the CDR3 is TGTGCCAGCAGCGGGCTCAGCGGGGGACCCTACGAGCAGTACTTC. As protein: CASSGLSGGPYEQYF.

The V call is TRBV2, the J call TRBJ2-6; 7 bases align to TRBD1. After removal of 2 bases from V and 0 bases from J, the junction contained 4 bases not matched to a gene. Germline V gives CDR1 SNHLY, CDR2 FYNNEI. This CDR3 has 17 residues. The CDR3: CASSERGQSSGANVLTF. In DNA form, the CDR3 reads TGTGCCAGCAGTGAAAGGGGACAGAGCTCTGGGGCCAACGTCCTGACTTTC.

CDR3 region: CASSFNWGSTDTQYF. The CDR3 DNA sequence: TGTGCCAGCAGCTTTAATTGGGGGAGCACAGATACGCAGTATTTT. The chain combines TRBV11-2 with TRBJ2-3; D could derive from TRBD1 or TRBD2 (5 bases each). The CDR3 spans 15 residues. Germline V CDR1 and CDR2: SGHAT, FQNNGV. Trimming shortened V by 3 bases and J by 0 bases, and 10 bases separated the two germline ends.

This sequence joins TRBV5-8 and TRBJ2-7; 10 positions match TRBD1. V lost 3 bases and J lost 3; bases outside the gene matches: 3. The CDR3 covers 14 residues. Germline values: CDR1 SGHTS, CDR2 YDEGEE. DNA for the CDR3: TGTGCCAGCAGCTCCGGACAGGGGGGCTACGAGCAGTACTTC. Protein product: CASSSGQGGYEQYF.

The CDR3 DNA follows: TGTGCCAGCAGCTTCGTCGGGGGGGCCGGGGAGACCCAGTACTTC. Translated: CASSFVGGAGETQYF. The rearrangement links TRBV11-3 to TRBJ2-5; 8 nucleotides agree with TRBD2. V was clipped by 3 bases and J by 5 bases; unmatched bases: 8. CDR3 length equals 15 residues. CDR1 and CDR2 from the germline V gene are SGHNT and YENEEA.

The chain has TRBV19 and TRBJ1-5, with D possibly TRBD1 on 6 matching bases. The CDR3 covers 14 residues. Trimming pared 2 bases from V and 6 bases from J, leaving 11 bases between. CDR1 is LNHDA and CDR2 is SQIVND in the germline V gene (reference sequence). The CDR3 here is CASSIWTEGQPQHF. For the CDR3, the DNA is TGTGCCAGTAGTATATGGACAGAAGGTCAGCCCCAGCATTTT.

This clone has more than one count but fewer than ten. The chain is built from TRBV2 and TRBJ2-7; TRBD2 is a possible D gene (5 bases). Germline V gives CDR1 SNHLY, CDR2 FYNNEI. V lost 7 bases and J lost 3, with 16 bases in between. The CDR3 has 14 amino acids. Here the CDR3 reads CASNRGGLVYEQYF. CDR3 nucleotide sequence: TGTGCCAGCAACCGGGGTGGATTAGTCTACGAGCAGTACTTC.

The chain couples TRBV27 to TRBJ2-7; D is ambiguous. The CDR3 covers 13 residues. Looked up from germline, CDR1 is MNHEY and CDR2 is SMNVEV (reference sequence). V was shortened by 2 bases and J by 0 bases, with 5 bases between the two germline ends. The CDR3 spells CASSLRISYEQYF. The CDR3 DNA sequence: TGTGCCAGCAGTTTAAGAATCTCCTACGAGCAGTACTTC.

V is TRBV10-3 and J is TRBJ1-1; 8 bases are a match to TRBD1. The CDR3 is 15 residues long. The V and J ends lost 10 bases and 0 bases, in that order; junction bases with no gene match: 10. The V gene's germline CDR1 is ENHRY and CDR2 SYGVKD. The CDR3 region is CATEPRTGLNTEAFF. The CDR3 DNA reads as TGTGCCACCGAGCCTAGGACAGGGTTGAACACTGAAGCTTTCTTT.

This clone was detected once. V usage is TRBV5-1 and J usage is TRBJ1-2; TRBD1 is a possible D gene (5 bases). CDR3 length equals 15 residues. Germline-derived CDR1 and CDR2 are SGHRS and YFSETQ. Trimming shortened V by 1 base and J by 4 bases, and 14 bases separated the two germline ends. CDR3 residues: CASSLRYGGGYGYTF. CDR3 DNA: TGCGCCAGCAGCTTGCGGTACGGGGGGGGCTATGGCTACACCTTC.

This clone is deemed medium-sized (0.01 to 0.1%). The chain links TRBV5-5 to TRBJ1-3; TRBD1 is a possible D gene (5 bases). Germline CDR1 and CDR2: SGHKS and YYEKEE (reference sequence). V was pared by 0 bases and J by 2 bases, with 15 bases between. The CDR3 totals 17 residues. The CDR3 protein is CASSLELMPGPGNTIYF. CDR3 DNA: TGTGCCAGCAGCTTGGAATTGATGCCAGGGCCTGGAAACACCATATATTTT. Looking up the rest from reference TRBV5-5 and TRBJ1-3 gives the full variable domain: DAGVTQSPTHLIKTRGQQVTLRCSPISGHKSVSWYQQVLGQGPQFIFQYYEKEERGRGNFPDRFSARQFPNYSSELNVNALLLGDSALYLCASSLELMPGPGNTIYFGEGSWLTVV.

V and J are TRBV21-1 and TRBJ2-5; the listed D gene, TRBD2, was not tested against the DNA. TRBV21-1 is recorded as a pseudogene. This CDR3 has 13 residues. CDR3 sequence: CASTKAAEETQYF. The CDR3 coding sequence is TGTGCCAGCACAAAGGCGGCAGAAGAGACCCAGTACTTC.

The chain combines TRBV7-9 with TRBJ1-4, with D perhaps TRBD1 (6 bases). Germline CDR1 SEHNR, CDR2 FQNEAQ (reference sequence). The V end lost 3 bases, the J end lost 8 bases, and 13 bases lay between the germline ends. The CDR3 loop spans 14 amino acids. The CDR3 sequence is CASSFITGREKLFF. CDR3 bases: TGTGCCAGCAGCTTTATCACAGGGAGGGAAAAACTGTTTTTT.

The chain employs TRBV7-9 and TRBJ2-2, with TRBD1 matching over 8 bases. Germline values: CDR1 SEHNR, CDR2 FQNEAQ (reference sequence). CDR3 length: 15 residues. The V and J ends lost 3 bases and 1 base, in that order; junction bases with no gene match: 1. As DNA, the CDR3 is TGTGCCAGCAGCTTTGGACAGGGGAACACCGGGGAGCTGTTTTTT. It encodes CASSFGQGNTGELFF. Full variable domain (remainder filled in from reference TRBV7-9 and TRBJ2-2): DTGVSQNPRHKITKRGQNVTFRCDPISEHNRLYWYRQTLGQGPEFLTYFQNEAQLEKSRLLSDRFSAERPKGSFSTLEIQRTEQGDSAMYLCASSFGQGNTGELFFGEGSRLTVL.

This clone has just a few counts. V gene TRBV7-9 combines with J gene TRBJ2-2; the match to TRBD2 covers 11 bases. V dropped 5 bases and J dropped 5; count of bases not matched to a gene: 10. The CDR3 consists of 17 residues. The germline V gene has CDR1 SEHNR and CDR2 FQNEAQ (reference sequence). Here the CDR3 reads CASSQQTSGTRTGELFF. CDR3 nucleotides: TGTGCCAGCAGCCAACAGACTAGCGGGACTAGGACCGGGGAGCTGTTTTTT.

This clone was picked up one time. The chain couples TRBV6-1 to TRBJ2-7; D possibly uses TRBD1 or TRBD2 (5 bases each). V was shortened by 5 bases and J by 0 bases, with 11 bases between the two germline ends. Germline V lookup: CDR1 MNHNS, CDR2 SASEGT. CDR3 length: 14 residues. In DNA form, the CDR3 reads TGTGCCAGCAGTCCCGGGACGTACTCCTACGAGCAGTACTTC. This encodes CASSPGTYSYEQYF.